Below are 27 T cell receptor beta chains sequenced from a single sample in a study of blood T cell repertoires in COVID-19. Measured with immunoSEQ multiplex PCR; TCRdb has only the in-frame clones, and not every one. The sample consists of approximately 180,000 clones, about 91% of them appearing once. Sequenced sample: PBMCs or T cells enriched from blood (not recorded which). Every receptor here comes from a woman aged 40-49 years with acute COVID-19.

The chain couples TRBV11-3 to TRBJ2-1, with D uncertain. Germline CDR1 is SGHNT and CDR2 is YENEEA. Between the trimmed V and J ends, which lost 4 bases and 2 bases, there was a span of 9 bases. This CDR3 spans 14 amino acids. The DNA of the CDR3 is TGTGCCAGCAGCTCCAGTGGTCCCTACAATGAGCAGTTCTTC. Translated: CASSSSGPYNEQFF. Looking up the rest from reference TRBV11-3 and TRBJ2-1 gives the full variable domain: EAGVVQSPRYKIIEKKQPVAFWCNPISGHNTLYWYLQNLGQGPELLIRYENEEAVDDSQLPKDRFSAERLKGVDSTLKIQPAELGDSAVYLCASSSSGPYNEQFFGPGTRLTVL.

This sequence joins TRBV2 and TRBJ2-3; a possible D gene is TRBD1 (5 bases). The CDR3 is 16 amino acids. Germline CDR1 SNHLY, CDR2 FYNNEI. V was pared by 0 bases and J by 2 bases, with 12 bases between. The CDR3 region is CASSEAGLGYTDTQYF. The CDR3 DNA sequence: TGTGCCAGCAGTGAAGCGGGGCTGGGGTACACAGATACGCAGTATTTT.

The chain employs TRBV29-1 and TRBJ1-1, with 7 bases fitting TRBD1. Looked up from germline, CDR1 is SQVTM and CDR2 is ANQGSEA. The CDR3 covers 12 residues. The ends lost 5 bases at V and 5 bases at J; junction bases unmatched: 5. CDR3 bases: TGCAGCGTTCTGACAGGGAGGACTGAAGCTTTCTTT. Its protein product is CSVLTGRTEAFF.

This clone appeared a few times. The rearrangement links TRBV10-3 to TRBJ1-1; D might be TRBD1 (6 bases). The CDR3 loop spans 15 amino acids. Trimming left V 6 bases short and J 3 bases short, with 17 bases between. Germline loops: CDR1 ENHRY, CDR2 SYGVKD. The CDR3 here is CAISSTGEGYTEAFF. Written as DNA, the CDR3 is TGTGCCATCAGCTCGACAGGCGAGGGGTACACTGAAGCTTTCTTT.

The chain uses TRBV2 and TRBJ2-7; TRBD2 matches at 8 bases. Germline-derived CDR1 and CDR2 are SNHLY and FYNNEI. The CDR3 spans 14 residues. The trim removed 4 bases at V and 3 bases at J, leaving 5 bases unmatched. The DNA of the CDR3 is TGTGCCAGCAGTGGCGGCGGGGGGCTCTACGAGCAGTACTTC. This codes for CASSGGGGLYEQYF.

The rearrangement uses TRBV5-1 and TRBJ1-5; D not certain. Germline V lookup: CDR1 SGHRS, CDR2 YFSETQ. The CDR3 extends over 13 amino acids. V was pared by 0 bases and J by 6 bases, with 7 bases between. The CDR3 reads CASSLAGPQPQHF. The CDR3 region has the DNA TGCGCCAGCAGCTTGGCCGGTCCTCAGCCCCAGCATTTT. Using reference TRBV5-1 and TRBJ1-5 for the parts outside the CDR3, the full variable domain is KAGVTQTPRYLIKTRGQQVTLSCSPISGHRSVSWYQQTPGQGLQFLFEYFSETQRNKGNFPGRFSGRQFSNSRSEMNVSTLELGDSALYLCASSLAGPQPQHFGDGTRLSIL.

The chain joins TRBV7-3 to TRBJ2-6; D is unclear. V lost 2 bases, J lost 0 bases, and 5 bases lay in between. The CDR3 has 15 residues. The germline V gene encodes CDR1 SGHTA and CDR2 FQGTGA. As DNA, the CDR3 is TGTGCCAGCAGCTTAGTAGCCTCTGGGGCCAACGTCCTGACTTTC. Translated: CASSLVASGANVLTF.

The chain couples TRBV12-3 or TRBV12-4 to TRBJ2-7; 7 bases are shared with TRBD1. The CDR3 sequence is 13 residues long. V trimming: 6 bases; J trimming: 2 bases; junction bases outside the gene matches: 4. For the CDR3, the DNA is TGTGCCAGCAGACGACAGGGTACCTACGAGCAGTACTTC. Translation gives CASRRQGTYEQYF.

This sequence joins TRBV28 and TRBJ1-2, with D perhaps TRBD1 (6 bases). There are 14 residues in the CDR3. Trimming stripped 10 bases from V and 3 bases from J, with 18 bases between. Per germline, CDR1 MDHEN and CDR2 SYDVKM. This CDR3 is CATEEGGVDYGYTF. CDR3 coding DNA: TGTGCCACCGAGGAGGGGGGGGTCGACTATGGCTACACCTTC.

The gene calls are TRBV2 and TRBJ2-3; 8 nucleotides align to TRBD2. Per germline, CDR1 SNHLY and CDR2 FYNNEI. CDR3 length: 17 residues. V was pared by 7 bases and J by 4 bases, with 16 bases of the junction left unmatched. The CDR3 DNA reads as TGTGCCAGCACCCCTCGCGCCGGGACTAGTCTTTCAGATACGCAGTATTTT. Amino acid sequence: CASTPRAGTSLSDTQYF.

This clone came up once. The V and J genes are TRBV28 and TRBJ2-5; possible D gene TRBD2, 6 bases. Trimming cost V 4 bases and J 1 base, with 13 bases left between them. CDR1 and CDR2 (germline): MDHEN, SYDVKM. CDR3 length: 15 residues. The CDR3 region is CASSYWRAIQETQYF. DNA of the CDR3: TGTGCCAGCAGTTATTGGAGGGCAATCCAAGAGACCCAGTACTTC.

The rearrangement links TRBV10-3 to TRBJ2-1; 12 bases fit TRBD2. Trimming took 6 bases from V and 5 from J; bases not matched to a gene: 5. Germline V gene lookup returns CDR1 ENHRY and CDR2 SYGVKD. This CDR3 spans 15 amino acids. The CDR3 DNA is TGTGCCATCAGGCCTAGCGGGAGGGCTGACAATGAGCAGTTCTTC. Amino acids: CAIRPSGRADNEQFF.

This sequence joins TRBV5-1 and TRBJ2-2; TRBD1 agrees at 11 bases. Looked up from germline, CDR1 is SGHRS and CDR2 is YFSETQ. CDR3 length equals 18 residues. The ends lost 4 bases at V and 5 bases at J; junction bases unmatched: 13. CDR3 loop: CASSPGQGAGGGTGELFF. CDR3 in DNA: TGCGCCAGCAGCCCCGGACAGGGGGCGGGGGGCGGAACCGGGGAGCTGTTTTTT.

The J gene is TRBJ1-2, the V gene TRBV9, with D maybe TRBD1 (5 bases). The CDR3 consists of 14 residues. V was trimmed by 0 bases and J by 4 bases, leaving 10 bases between them. From germline, CDR1 is SGDLS and CDR2 YYNGEE. CDR3: CASSVAGSGYGYTF. CDR3 DNA: TGTGCCAGCAGCGTAGCAGGGTCTGGCTATGGCTACACCTTC.

This clone was observed once. The rearrangement links TRBV7-9 to TRBJ2-1, with D perhaps matching TRBD1 (5 bases). The length of the CDR3 is 15 residues. V was cut by 4 bases and J by 8 bases, with 18 bases left in between. CDR1 is SEHNR and CDR2 is FQNEAQ in the germline V gene (reference sequence). In DNA form, the CDR3 reads TGTGCCAGCAGCTCGGGTGACGTTTTCAGGGATGAGCAGTTCTTC. As protein: CASSSGDVFRDEQFF.

The rearrangement joins TRBV18 to TRBJ1-1, with D unresolved. CDR3 length: 11 residues. V lost 2 bases and J 9 bases, leaving 7 bases between the germline ends. Germline assignment: CDR1 KGHSH and CDR2 LQKENI. The CDR3 region has the DNA TGTGCCAGCTCACCAGGGGAGAAAGCTTTCTTT. This encodes CASSPGEKAFF.

A single count supports this clone. The V call is TRBV5-6, the J call TRBJ1-2; the D is unclear. CDR3 length: 15 amino acids. The germline V gene encodes CDR1 SGHDT and CDR2 YYEEEE. The ends were cut back, 0 bases at V and 0 bases at J, with 9 bases in the middle. The CDR3: CASSLDSRTNYGYTF. Here the CDR3 DNA reads TGTGCCAGCAGCTTGGATTCCAGAACTAACTATGGCTACACCTTC.

This rearrangement joins TRBV27 to TRBJ2-7; 9 nucleotides line up with TRBD1. Unmatched junction bases numbered 4, after V lost 2 bases and J lost 5 bases. The CDR3 totals 14 residues. Germline V lookup: CDR1 MNHEY, CDR2 SMNVEV (reference sequence). CDR3 amino acids: CASSLKRQGDEQYF. The CDR3 nucleotides read TGTGCCAGCAGTTTAAAACGACAGGGGGACGAGCAGTACTTC.

In its sample, this clone was seen once. The chain is built from TRBV6-2 or TRBV6-3 and TRBJ2-3, with 11 bases lining up with TRBD2. This CDR3 is built from 16 residues. V gave up 2 bases and J gave up 3 bases; unmatched junction bases: 4. CDR1 and CDR2 from the germline V gene are MNHEY and SVGEGT. The CDR3 DNA follows: TGTGCCAGCAGTTACGTGTCTAGCGGGGGGACAGATACGCAGTATTTT. Translation: CASSYVSSGGTDTQYF.

The J gene is TRBJ2-7, the V gene TRBV30, with D perhaps matching TRBD2 (5 bases). V was shortened by 2 bases and J by 6 bases, with 14 bases between the two germline ends. The CDR3 extends over 13 amino acids. Germline CDR1 GTSNPN, CDR2 SVGIG (reference sequence). The CDR3 DNA is TGTGCCTGGAGTATCGTCCGCCGGGGCGAGCAGTACTTC. It translates to CAWSIVRRGEQYF.

This clone was recorded only once. V usage is TRBV7-2 and J usage is TRBJ1-1; maybe TRBD1 (5 bases). Trimming shortened V by 4 bases and J by 1 base, and 7 bases separated the two germline ends. The CDR3 loop spans 13 amino acids. Germline CDR1 reads SGHTA; CDR2 reads FQGNSA. This CDR3 is CASSSQGNTEAFF. DNA of the CDR3: TGTGCCAGCAGCTCCCAGGGGAACACTGAAGCTTTCTTT.

This chain joins TRBV5-1 and TRBJ2-1, with D possibly matching TRBD1 (5 bases). Deletions cut 3 bases from V and 3 bases from J, with 10 bases between. The CDR3 totals 14 residues. Germline CDR1 and CDR2: SGHRS and YFSETQ. The CDR3 DNA reads as TGCGCCAGCAGCTCCGACAGCAACTACAATGAGCAGTTCTTC. Translating gives CASSSDSNYNEQFF.

The chain uses TRBV20-1 and TRBJ1-1, with D possibly being TRBD1 (6 bases). This CDR3 spans 14 amino acids. Trimming stripped 3 bases from V and 4 bases from J, with 15 bases between. Germline V gene data show CDR1 as DFQATT and CDR2 as SNEGSKA (reference sequence). CDR3 sequence: CSASSDRGGTEAFF. The DNA of the CDR3 is TGCAGTGCTAGTTCAGACAGAGGGGGCACTGAAGCTTTCTTT.

This chain joins TRBV7-9 and TRBJ2-1; 7 bases are a match to TRBD1. Germline values: CDR1 SEHNR, CDR2 FQNEAQ (reference sequence). V dropped 5 bases and J dropped 8; count of bases not matched to a gene: 9. This CDR3 comprises 14 residues. CDR3 DNA: TGTGCCAGCAGCCCATGGGACAGTTGGGATGAGCAGTTCTTC. Translated: CASSPWDSWDEQFF.

The chain recombines TRBV6-5 with TRBJ2-6, with D unclear. This CDR3 contains 15 residues. V lost 6 bases and J 0 bases, leaving 9 bases between the germline ends. The germline V gene encodes CDR1 MNHEY and CDR2 SVGAGI. In DNA form, the CDR3 reads TGTGCCAGCAGGGTCGAGAGCTCTGGGGCCAACGTCCTGACTTTC. The encoded protein is CASRVESSGANVLTF.

The V call is TRBV6-5, the J call TRBJ2-1, with 7 bases that match TRBD2. V lost 4 bases and J lost 2; bases outside the gene matches: 8. CDR1 and CDR2 from the germline V gene are MNHEY and SVGAGI. The CDR3 length is 16 residues. The CDR3 nucleotides read TGTGCCAGCAGTTTATCAGCGGGAATCACCTACAATGAGCAGTTCTTC. Translation: CASSLSAGITYNEQFF.

The chain is built from TRBV6-5 and TRBJ2-1; 10 nucleotides agree with TRBD2. CDR1 and CDR2 from the germline V gene are MNHEY and SVGAGI. V was clipped by 5 bases and J by 10 bases; unmatched bases: 8. This CDR3 comprises 14 residues. The CDR3 coding sequence is TGTGCCAGCAGTCCCTCTGAGACTAGCGGGGAGCAGTTCTTC. Translated, it gives CASSPSETSGEQFF.